This T cell receptor beta chain stems from a study of control samples from healthy donors and cancer patients. This CDR3 comprises 16 residues. J gave up 0 bases and V 2 bases, and 2 bases lay outside the gene matches. From germline, CDR1 is SGHRS and CDR2 YFSETQ. Measured with immunoSEQ multiplex PCR; TCRdb has only the in-frame clones, and not every one. The table shows 100,000 to 150,000 clones, with over 75% occurring only once. What was sequenced was blood. This clonotype was obtained from a man younger than 35 in good health. This chain links TRBV5-1 with TRBJ2-3, with 11 bases fitting TRBD2. This chain's CDR3 is CASSLGTSGSTDTQYF. CDR3 DNA sequence: TGCGCCAGCAGCTTAGGGACTAGCGGTAGCACAGATACGCAGTATTTT.